The clone carrying this TCR beta chain was seen once. Its specificity is unknown. Alongside a J-beta primer mix, a sample-barcoded 5' primer served in a second PCR lasting about 7 to 12 cycles. Every sample produced at least 2.5 million CDR3-containing paired-end reads. TCRdb re-called the 5' RACE reads through MiXCR, storing one row per CDR3 protein. The sample holds hundreds of thousands of distinct CDR3 sequences; around 21% are singletons and the top ten take roughly 3.4%. The sample originates from a study of blood T cells in healthy people across ages. Study-wide background: About one barcoded TCR beta cDNA was captured per two T cells.

The CDR3 covers 14 residues. V was cut by 3 bases and J by 8 bases, with 14 bases left in between. CDR1 is SNHLY and CDR2 is FYNNEI in the germline V gene. Donation came from healthy Caucasian individuals in Russia who were aged roughly 6 to 95. Study-wide findings and caveats: The donors' CMV status was not determined, possibly confounding changes in expanded clonotypes.

The clonotype was recovered from a man between 65 and 85 years old in good health. The chain joins TRBV2 to TRBJ2-4; D uncertain. Material for sequencing was blood. CDR3 sequence reads: CASSEAARWDIQYF. Here the CDR3 DNA reads TGTGCCAGCAGTGAGGCAGCCCGGTGGGACATTCAGTACTTC.